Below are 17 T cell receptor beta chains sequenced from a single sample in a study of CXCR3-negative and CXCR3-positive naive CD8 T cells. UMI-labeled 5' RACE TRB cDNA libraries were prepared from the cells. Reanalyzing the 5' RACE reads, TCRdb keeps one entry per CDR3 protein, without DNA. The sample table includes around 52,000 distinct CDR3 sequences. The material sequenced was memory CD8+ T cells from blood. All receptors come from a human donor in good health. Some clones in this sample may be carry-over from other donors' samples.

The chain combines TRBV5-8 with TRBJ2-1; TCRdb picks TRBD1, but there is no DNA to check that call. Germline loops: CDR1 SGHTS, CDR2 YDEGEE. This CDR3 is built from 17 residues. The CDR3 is CASIHSQVGATYNEQFF.

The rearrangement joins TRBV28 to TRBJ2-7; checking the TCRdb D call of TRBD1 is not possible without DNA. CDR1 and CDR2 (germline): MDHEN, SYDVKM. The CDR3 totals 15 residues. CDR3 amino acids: CASSAVWRQGYEQYF. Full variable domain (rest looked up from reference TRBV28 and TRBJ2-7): DVKVTQSSRYLVKRTGEKVFLECVQDMDHENMFWYRQDPGLGLRLIYFSYDVKMKEKGDIPEGYSVSREKKERFSLILESASTNQTSMYLCASSAVWRQGYEQYFGPGTRLTVT.

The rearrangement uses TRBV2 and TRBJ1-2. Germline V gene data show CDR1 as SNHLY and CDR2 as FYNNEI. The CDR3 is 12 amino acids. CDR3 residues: CASKDRNYGYTF. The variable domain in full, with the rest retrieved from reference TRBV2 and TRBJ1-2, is EPEVTQTPSHQVTQMGQEVILRCVPISNHLYFYWYRQILGQKVEFLVSFYNNEISEKSEIFDDQFSVERPDGSNFTLKIRSTKLEDSAMYFCASKDRNYGYTFGSGTRLTVV.

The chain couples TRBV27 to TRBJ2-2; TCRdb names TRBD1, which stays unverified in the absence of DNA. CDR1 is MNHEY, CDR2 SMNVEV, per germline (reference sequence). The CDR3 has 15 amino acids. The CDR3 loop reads CASSPLTRNTGELFF.

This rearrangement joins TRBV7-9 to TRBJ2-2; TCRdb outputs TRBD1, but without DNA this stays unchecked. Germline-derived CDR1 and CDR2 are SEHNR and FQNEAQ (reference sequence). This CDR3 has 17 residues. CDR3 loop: CASSLEPYRSDTGELFF. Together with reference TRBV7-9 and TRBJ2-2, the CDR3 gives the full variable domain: DTGVSQNPRHKITKRGQNVTFRCDPISEHNRLYWYRQTLGQGPEFLTYFQNEAQLEKSRLLSDRFSAERPKGSFSTLEIQRTEQGDSAMYLCASSLEPYRSDTGELFFGEGSRLTVL.

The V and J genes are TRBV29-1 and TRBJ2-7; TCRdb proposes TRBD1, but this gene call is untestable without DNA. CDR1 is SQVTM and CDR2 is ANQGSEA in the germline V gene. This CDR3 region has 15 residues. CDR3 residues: CSVEEWDSLSYEQYF.

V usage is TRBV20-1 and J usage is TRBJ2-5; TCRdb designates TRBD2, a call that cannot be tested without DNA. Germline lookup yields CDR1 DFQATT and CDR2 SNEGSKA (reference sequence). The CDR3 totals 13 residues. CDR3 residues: CSALGGREWTQYF.

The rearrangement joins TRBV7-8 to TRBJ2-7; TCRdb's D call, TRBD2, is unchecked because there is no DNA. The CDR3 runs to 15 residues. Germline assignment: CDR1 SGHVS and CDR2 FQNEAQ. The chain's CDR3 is CASSQGGTGPYEQYF.

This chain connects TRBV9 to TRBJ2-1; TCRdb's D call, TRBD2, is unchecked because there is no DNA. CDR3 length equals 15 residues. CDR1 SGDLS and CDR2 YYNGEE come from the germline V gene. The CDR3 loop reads CASSVDGGGNNEQFF.

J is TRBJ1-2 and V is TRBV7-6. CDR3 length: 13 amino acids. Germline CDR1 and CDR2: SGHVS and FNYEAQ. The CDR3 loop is CASSLTPYYGYTF. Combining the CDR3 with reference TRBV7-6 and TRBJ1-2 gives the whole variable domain GAGVSQSPRYKVTKRGQDVALRCDPISGHVSLYWYRQALGQGPEFLTYFNYEAQQDKSGLPNDRFSAERPEGSISTLTIQRTEQRDSAMYRCASSLTPYYGYTFGSGTRLTVV.

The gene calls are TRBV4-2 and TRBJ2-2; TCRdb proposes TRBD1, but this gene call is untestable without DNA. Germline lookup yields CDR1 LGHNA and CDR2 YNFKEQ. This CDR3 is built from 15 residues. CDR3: CASSQEQGPAGELFF.

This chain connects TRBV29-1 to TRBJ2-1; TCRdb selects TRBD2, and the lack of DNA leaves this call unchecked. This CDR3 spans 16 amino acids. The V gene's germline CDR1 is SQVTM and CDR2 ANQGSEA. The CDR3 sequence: CSVEDLGTSPYNEQFF.

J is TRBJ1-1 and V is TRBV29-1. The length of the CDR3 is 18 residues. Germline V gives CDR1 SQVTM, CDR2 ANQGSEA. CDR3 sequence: CSVEVYGPRQGPSTEAFF.

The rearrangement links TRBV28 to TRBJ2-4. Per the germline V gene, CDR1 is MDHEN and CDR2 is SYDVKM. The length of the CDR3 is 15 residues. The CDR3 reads CASSSPRQAKNIQYF.

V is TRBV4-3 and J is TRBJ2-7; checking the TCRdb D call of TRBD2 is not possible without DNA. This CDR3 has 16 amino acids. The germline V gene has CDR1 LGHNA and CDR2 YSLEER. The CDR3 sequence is CASSQDGGTMDYEQYF.

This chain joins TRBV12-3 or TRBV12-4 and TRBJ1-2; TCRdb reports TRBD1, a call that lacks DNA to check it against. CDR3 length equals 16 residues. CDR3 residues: CASCLTGTGGNYGYTF.

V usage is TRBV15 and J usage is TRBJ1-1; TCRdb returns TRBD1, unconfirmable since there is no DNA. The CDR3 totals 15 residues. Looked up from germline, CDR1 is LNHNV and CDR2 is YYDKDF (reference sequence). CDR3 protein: CATSRDRGLGTEAFF.